The rows below give T cell receptor beta chains drawn from one sample of a study of shared clonotypes between healthy human individuals. TCRdb's table, derived via immunoSEQ multiplex PCR, lists solely in-frame clones and lacks some. The table includes 2 million to 3 million clones, 90% to 95% detected once. Sequenced: naive CD4+ T cells from PBMCs. The receptors stem from a man between 18 and 35 years old in good health. Some clones in this sample may be carry-over from other donors' samples. Each CDR3 is given with its conserved first and last residue.

cdr3_aa v_call
CASSAVGTGGASSYNEQFF TRBV6-1
CASSVTGTPGNTIYF TRBV9
CASSLAGLAGGRETQYF TRBV7-2
CASSGPPGRSVVGAGELFF TRBV6-1
CASSQGLAGGYEQYF TRBV14
CSEATSTDTQYF TRBV29-1
CASSLLAGGGYNEQFF TRBV5-4
CASTPGPLSGANVLTF TRBV5-1
CASSPPGASGDYEQYF TRBV18
CASTDNPLAGGDEQFF TRBV19
CASSAQGAYTGELFF TRBV7-7
CASKDPGIGNQPQHF TRBV28
CASSGQGVITGELFF TRBV2
CASSLERVYNEQFF TRBV11-2
CASGFLAGGLTGELFF TRBV12-5
CASSLGASGTYYEQYF TRBV5-1
CASSQGSLGIGELFF TRBV4-3
CASREGQLYGYTF TRBV27